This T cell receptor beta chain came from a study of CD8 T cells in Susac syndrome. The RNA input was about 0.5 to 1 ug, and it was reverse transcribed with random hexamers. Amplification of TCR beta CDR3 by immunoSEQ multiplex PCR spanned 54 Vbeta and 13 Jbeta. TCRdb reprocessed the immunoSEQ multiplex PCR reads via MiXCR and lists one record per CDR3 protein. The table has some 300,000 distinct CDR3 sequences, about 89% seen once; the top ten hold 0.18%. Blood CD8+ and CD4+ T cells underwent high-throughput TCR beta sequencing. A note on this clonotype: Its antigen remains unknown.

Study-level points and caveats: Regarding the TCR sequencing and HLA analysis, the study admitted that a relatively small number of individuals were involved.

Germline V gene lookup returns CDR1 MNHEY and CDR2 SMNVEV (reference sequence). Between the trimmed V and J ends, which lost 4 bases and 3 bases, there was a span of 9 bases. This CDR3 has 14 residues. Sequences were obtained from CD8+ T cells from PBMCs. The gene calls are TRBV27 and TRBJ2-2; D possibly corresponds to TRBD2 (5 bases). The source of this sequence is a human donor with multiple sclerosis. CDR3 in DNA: TGTGCCAGCAGTTCCGGACTTTACACCGGGGAGCTGTTTTTT. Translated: CASSSGLYTGELFF.